The rows below give T cell receptor beta chains drawn from one sample of a study of shared clonotypes between healthy human individuals. Data came from immunoSEQ multiplex PCR; TCRdb stores just in-frame clones and leaves some out. The sample lists approximately 2.5 million clones, about 92% occurring once. Source material: naive CD4+ T cells sorted from blood. These receptors all come from a man in his late teens or twenties in good health. Both conserved end residues are part of each CDR3. D genes are given only for firm matches. Size tells how often a clone was seen (once, few, many) or the class of an expanded clone, and some rows leave it out.

v_gene,j_gene,abundance,d_gene,CDR3nt,CDR3aa
TRBV2,TRBJ2-7,.,.,TGTGCCACCTCAGCCTCCTACGAGCAGTACTTC,CATSASYEQYF
TRBV7-2,TRBJ1-4,.,TRBD1,TGTGCCAGCAGCCCCACAGGGGTACGCCGCGAAAAACTGTTTTTT,CASSPTGVRREKLFF
TRBV6-5,TRBJ1-6,.,.,TGTGCCAGCAGTTACGATTCGGTACAGACGATACCCCTCCACTTT,CASSYDSVQTIPLHF
TRBV10-1,TRBJ2-1,.,.,TGCGCCAGCAGTCAGGTGGGCAATGAGCAGTTCTTC,CASSQVGNEQFF
TRBV19,TRBJ2-5,.,.,TGTGCCAGTAGTATCTTATCAGACACCCAAGAGACCCAGTACTTC,CASSILSDTQETQYF
TRBV2,TRBJ2-3,.,.,TGTGCCAGCAGTGAAGAAGTTCTGGCCAGGGGGCAGTATTTT,CASSEEVLARGQYF
TRBV6-4,TRBJ2-7,.,TRBD1,TGTGCCAGCAGTGACTCCCATCGACAGGGCCCTCGGCGGTACGAGCAGTACTTC,CASSDSHRQGPRRYEQYF
TRBV28,TRBJ1-1,.,.,TGTGCCAGCAGTTACACCGTCGGGGGGGGGCCCACTGAAGCTTTCTTT,CASSYTVGGGPTEAFF
TRBV27,TRBJ1-6,.,.,TGTGCCAGCAGTCTATCACGGGGACATCAGGGAGGGTCACCCCTCCACTTT,CASSLSRGHQGGSPLHF
TRBV2,TRBJ2-1,.,TRBD1,TGTGCCAGCCGGCCGGGACAGCAGTACAATGAGCAGTTCTTC,CASRPGQQYNEQFF
TRBV9,TRBJ1-3,.,.,TGTGCCAGCAGCGTAGTAATGGGGGGACCTGGAAACACCATATATTTT,CASSVVMGGPGNTIYF
TRBV12-2,TRBJ1-6,.,.,TGTGCAAGTCGCCCAGATTCAGTGGGGGGGTACGGTAATTCACCCCTCCACTTT,CASRPDSVGGYGNSPLHF
TRBV5-1,TRBJ2-7,.,.,TGCGCCAGCAGCTTGGGTACAAGGACCCTCGACGAGCAGTACTTC,CASSLGTRTLDEQYF
TRBV11-2,TRBJ1-3,.,.,TGTGCCAGCAGCTTAGGGAAGCCCGGAAACACCATATATTTT,CASSLGKPGNTIYF
TRBV5-1,TRBJ2-3,.,TRBD2,TGCGCCAGCAGCTCACAGAGGCAGAAAACCGGGACTAGCGGGAACCAACACACAGATACGCAGTATTTT,CASSSQRQKTGTSGNQHTDTQYF
TRBV5-4,TRBJ1-3,few,.,TGTGCCAGCAGCCCCCACGACAGCCTCGTCTCTGGAAACACCATATATTTT,CASSPHDSLVSGNTIYF
TRBV11-2,TRBJ1-3,once,.,TGTGCCAGCAGCTTACTAGAGGTATCTGGAAACACCATATATTTT,CASSLLEVSGNTIYF
TRBV11-3,TRBJ2-7,.,.,TGTGCCAGCAGCTCCGGGACGAGCGAGCAGTACTTC,CASSSGTSEQYF
TRBV30,TRBJ2-2,once,.,TGTGCCTGGAGTCGGCGGGGAAACACCGGGGAGCTGTTTTTT,CAWSRRGNTGELFF
TRBV9,TRBJ1-6,.,.,TGTGCCAGCAGCCGGGGGGGATCCCTTAATTCACCCCTCCACTTT,CASSRGGSLNSPLHF
TRBV28,TRBJ1-3,.,TRBD1,TGTGCCAGCAGTCGGGGACAGGGAGACACCATATATTTT,CASSRGQGDTIYF
TRBV5-1,TRBJ2-7,.,TRBD1,TGCGCCAGCAGCCTAGGGGGACAGCACTCCTACGAGCAGTACTTC,CASSLGGQHSYEQYF
TRBV2,TRBJ2-4,.,TRBD1,TGTGCCAGCAGTGGACAAGGGGGCAGCAAAAACATTCAGTACTTC,CASSGQGGSKNIQYF
TRBV6-5,TRBJ1-1,.,.,TGTGCCAGCAGTTACCGCAGGGGGAACACTGAAGCTTTCTTT,CASSYRRGNTEAFF
TRBV10-3,TRBJ2-3,.,.,TGTGCCACTCAGCAGAGTAGTGCAGATACGCAGTATTTT,CATQQSSADTQYF
TRBV6-1,TRBJ2-1,.,.,TGTGCCAGCAGTGAAAACCCACCCCCGGTTTGGGGGGCGCTCATCAATGAGCAGTTCTTC,CASSENPPPVWGALINEQFF
TRBV18,TRBJ1-2,.,.,TGTGCCAGCTCACCAACCCCGGACATTGGGTATGGCTACACCTTC,CASSPTPDIGYGYTF
TRBV7-2,TRBJ2-3,.,.,TGTGCCAGCAGCTTAATAGCTGGGGTTTCAGATACGCAGTATTTT,CASSLIAGVSDTQYF
TRBV12-5,TRBJ2-2,.,TRBD2,TGTGCTAGTGGTTTTGACCGATCCGGACTAGCGGGAAAAGAGAACACCGGGGAGCTGTTTTTT,CASGFDRSGLAGKENTGELFF
TRBV14,TRBJ1-4,.,.,TGTGCCAGCAGCCAACAGTGGGGTATCAATGAAAAACTGTTTTTT,CASSQQWGINEKLFF
TRBV7-8,TRBJ2-3,once,TRBD2,TGTGCCAGCAGTACCTCTAGCGGGGGCACAGATACGCAGTATTTT,CASSTSSGGTDTQYF
TRBV6-5,TRBJ1-2,.,.,TGTGCCAGCAGTTACGTCTCCGGGAATGGCTACACCTTC,CASSYVSGNGYTF
TRBV6-1,TRBJ1-1,.,.,TGTGCCAGCAGTAAAGTAAGAGGGGGGCTTGTCACTGAAGCTTTCTTT,CASSKVRGGLVTEAFF
TRBV19,TRBJ1-1,once,.,TGTGCCAGTAGTCCAGGACTGGGAGAAGCTTTCTTT,CASSPGLGEAFF
TRBV27,TRBJ2-7,.,.,TGTGCCAGCAGTAGGGGGAGCCCCTACGAGCAGTACTTC,CASSRGSPYEQYF